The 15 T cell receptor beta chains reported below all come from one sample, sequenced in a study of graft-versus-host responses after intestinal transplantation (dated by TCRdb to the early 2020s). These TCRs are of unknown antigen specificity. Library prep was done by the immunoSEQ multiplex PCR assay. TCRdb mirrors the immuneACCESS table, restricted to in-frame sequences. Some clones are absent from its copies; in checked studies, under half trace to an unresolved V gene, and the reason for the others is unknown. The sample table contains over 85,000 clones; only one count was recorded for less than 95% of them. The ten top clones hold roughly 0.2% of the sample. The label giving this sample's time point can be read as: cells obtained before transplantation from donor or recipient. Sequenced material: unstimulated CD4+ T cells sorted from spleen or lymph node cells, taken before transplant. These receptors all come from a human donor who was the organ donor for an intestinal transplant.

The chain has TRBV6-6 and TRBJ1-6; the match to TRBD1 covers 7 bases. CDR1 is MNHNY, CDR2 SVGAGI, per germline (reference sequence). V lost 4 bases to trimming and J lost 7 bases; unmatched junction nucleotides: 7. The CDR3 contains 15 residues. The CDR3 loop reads CASSSRGAGNSPLHF. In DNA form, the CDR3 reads TGTGCCAGCAGTTCCAGGGGGGCAGGGAATTCACCCCTCCACTTT.

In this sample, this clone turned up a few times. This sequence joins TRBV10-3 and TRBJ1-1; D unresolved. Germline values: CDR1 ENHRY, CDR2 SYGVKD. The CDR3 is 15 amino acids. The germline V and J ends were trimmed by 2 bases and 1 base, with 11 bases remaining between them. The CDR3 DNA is TGTGCCATCAGTGAGATCGGGGTATCGAACACTGAAGCTTTCTTT. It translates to CAISEIGVSNTEAFF.

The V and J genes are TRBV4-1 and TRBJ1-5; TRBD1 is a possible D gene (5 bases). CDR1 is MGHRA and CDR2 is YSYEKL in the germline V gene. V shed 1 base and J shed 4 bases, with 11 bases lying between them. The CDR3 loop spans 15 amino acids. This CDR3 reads CASSQGPWGNQPQHF. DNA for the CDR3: TGCGCCAGCAGCCAAGGACCCTGGGGGAATCAGCCCCAGCATTTT.

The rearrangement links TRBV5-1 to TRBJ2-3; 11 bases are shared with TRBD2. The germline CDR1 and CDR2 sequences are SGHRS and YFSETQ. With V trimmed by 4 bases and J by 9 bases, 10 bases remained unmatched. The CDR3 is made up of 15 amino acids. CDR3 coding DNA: TGCGCCAGCAGCCCCCTAGCGGGGGGCCCTGAGACGCAGTATTTT. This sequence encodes CASSPLAGGPETQYF. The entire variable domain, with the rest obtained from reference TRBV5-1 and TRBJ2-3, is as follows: KAGVTQTPRYLIKTRGQQVTLSCSPISGHRSVSWYQQTPGQGLQFLFEYFSETQRNKGNFPGRFSGRQFSNSRSEMNVSTLELGDSALYLCASSPLAGGPETQYFGPGTRLTVL.

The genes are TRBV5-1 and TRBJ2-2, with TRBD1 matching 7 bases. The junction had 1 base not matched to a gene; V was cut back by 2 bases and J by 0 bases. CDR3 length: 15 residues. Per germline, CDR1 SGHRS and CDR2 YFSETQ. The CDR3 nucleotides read TGCGCCAGCAGCTTAGGGACAGCGAACACCGGGGAGCTGTTTTTT. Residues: CASSLGTANTGELFF.

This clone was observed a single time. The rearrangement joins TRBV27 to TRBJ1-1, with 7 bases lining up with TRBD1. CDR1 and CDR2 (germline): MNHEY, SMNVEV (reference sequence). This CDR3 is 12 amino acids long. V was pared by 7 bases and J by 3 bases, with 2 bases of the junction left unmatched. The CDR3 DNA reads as TGTGCCAGCAAAAGGGGGCACACTGAAGCTTTCTTT. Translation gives CASKRGHTEAFF.

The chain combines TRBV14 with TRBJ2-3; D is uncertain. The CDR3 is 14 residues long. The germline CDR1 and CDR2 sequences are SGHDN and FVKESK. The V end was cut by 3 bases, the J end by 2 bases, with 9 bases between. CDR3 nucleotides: TGTGCCAGCAGCCACTCGGTTACCACAGATACGCAGTATTTT. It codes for CASSHSVTTDTQYF.

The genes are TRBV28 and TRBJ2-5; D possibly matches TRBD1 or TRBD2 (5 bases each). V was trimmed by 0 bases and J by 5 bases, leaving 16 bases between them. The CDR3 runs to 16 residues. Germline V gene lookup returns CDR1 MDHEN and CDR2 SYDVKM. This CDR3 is CASSLWGTRGVETQYF. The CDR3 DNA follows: TGTGCCAGCAGTTTATGGGGGACCCGAGGGGTCGAGACCCAGTACTTC.

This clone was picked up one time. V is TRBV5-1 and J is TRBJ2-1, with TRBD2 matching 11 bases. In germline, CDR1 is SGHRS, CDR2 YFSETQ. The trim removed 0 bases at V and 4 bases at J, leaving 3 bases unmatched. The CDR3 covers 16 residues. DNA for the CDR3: TGCGCCAGCAGCTTGGACCTAGCGGGGGGATACAATGAGCAGTTCTTC. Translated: CASSLDLAGGYNEQFF.

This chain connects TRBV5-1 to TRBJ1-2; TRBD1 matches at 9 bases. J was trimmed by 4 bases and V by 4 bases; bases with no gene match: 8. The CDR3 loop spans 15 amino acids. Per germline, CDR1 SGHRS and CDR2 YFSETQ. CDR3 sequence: CASSVTGTGSYGYTF. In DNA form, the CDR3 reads TGCGCCAGCAGCGTTACCGGGACAGGGTCCTATGGCTACACCTTC.

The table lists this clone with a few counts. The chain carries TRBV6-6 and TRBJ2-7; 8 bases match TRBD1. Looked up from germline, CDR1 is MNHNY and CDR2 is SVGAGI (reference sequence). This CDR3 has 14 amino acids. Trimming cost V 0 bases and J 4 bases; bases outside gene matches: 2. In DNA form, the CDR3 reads TGTGCCAGCAGTTACTCAACAGGGGGTTACGAGCAGTACTTC. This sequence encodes CASSYSTGGYEQYF.

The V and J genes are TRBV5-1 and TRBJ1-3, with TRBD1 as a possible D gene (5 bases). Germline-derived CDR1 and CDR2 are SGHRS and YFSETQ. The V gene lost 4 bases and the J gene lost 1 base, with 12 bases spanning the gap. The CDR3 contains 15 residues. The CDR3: CASSSQGISGNTIYF. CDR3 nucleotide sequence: TGCGCCAGCAGCAGTCAGGGAATATCTGGAAACACCATATATTTT.

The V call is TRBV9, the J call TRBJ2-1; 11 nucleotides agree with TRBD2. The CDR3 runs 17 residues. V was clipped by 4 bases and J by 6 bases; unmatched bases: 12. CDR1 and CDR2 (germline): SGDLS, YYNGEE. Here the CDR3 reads CASSSGPPTSGVNEQFF. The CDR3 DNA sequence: TGTGCCAGCAGCTCAGGCCCCCCGACTAGCGGGGTCAATGAGCAGTTCTTC.

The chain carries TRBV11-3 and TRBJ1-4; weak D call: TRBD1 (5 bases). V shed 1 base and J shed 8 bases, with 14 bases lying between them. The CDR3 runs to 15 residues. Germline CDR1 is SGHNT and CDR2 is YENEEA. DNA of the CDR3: TGTGCCAGCAGCTTAGGGAATTGGGGGAGCGAAAAACTGTTTTTT. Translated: CASSLGNWGSEKLFF.

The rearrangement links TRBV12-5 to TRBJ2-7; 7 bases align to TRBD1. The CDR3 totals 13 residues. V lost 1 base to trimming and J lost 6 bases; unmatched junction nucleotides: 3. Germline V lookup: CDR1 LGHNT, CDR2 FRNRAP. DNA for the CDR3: TGTGCTAGTGGTTTGGGGACAGGCATCGAGCAGTACTTC. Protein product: CASGLGTGIEQYF.